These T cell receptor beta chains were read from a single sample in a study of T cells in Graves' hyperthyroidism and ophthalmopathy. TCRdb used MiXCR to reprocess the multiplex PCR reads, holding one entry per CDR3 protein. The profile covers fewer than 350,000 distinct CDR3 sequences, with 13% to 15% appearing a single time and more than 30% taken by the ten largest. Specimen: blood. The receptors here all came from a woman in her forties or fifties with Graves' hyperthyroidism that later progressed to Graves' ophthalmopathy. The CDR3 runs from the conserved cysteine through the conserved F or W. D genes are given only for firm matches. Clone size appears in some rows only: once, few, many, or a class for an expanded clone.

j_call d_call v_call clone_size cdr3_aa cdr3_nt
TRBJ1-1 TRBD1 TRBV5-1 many CASSWTGMTTGNTEAFF TGCGCCAGCAGCTGGACAGGGATGACGACTGGGAACACTGAAGCTTTCTTT
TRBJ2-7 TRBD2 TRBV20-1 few CSASPLGAGGAYEQYF TGCAGTGCTAGCCCTCTAGGAGCGGGAGGGGCCTACGAGCAGTACTTC
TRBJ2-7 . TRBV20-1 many CSARGHLYEQYF TGCAGTGCTAGAGGCCACCTATACGAGCAGTACTTC
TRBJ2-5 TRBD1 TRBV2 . CASSRQGYETQYF TGTGCCAGCAGTCGACAGGGGTACGAGACCCAGTACTTC
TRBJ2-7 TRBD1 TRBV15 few CATSGGQGAHEQYF TGTGCCACCAGCGGCGGACAGGGGGCCCACGAGCAGTACTTC
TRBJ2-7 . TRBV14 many CASSQVGRQSSYEQYF TGTGCCAGCAGCCAAGTAGGGCGTCAAAGCTCCTACGAGCAGTACTTC
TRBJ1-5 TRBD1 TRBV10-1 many CASTLGRQGGQPQHF TGCGCCAGCACCCTGGGTAGACAGGGAGGGCAGCCCCAGCATTTT
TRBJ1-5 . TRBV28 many CASSLARRVFPNQPQHF TGTGCCAGCAGTCTAGCGCGAAGGGTTTTCCCGAATCAGCCCCAGCATTTT
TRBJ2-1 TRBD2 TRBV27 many CASSFSPGLALQYNEQFF TGTGCCAGCAGTTTCTCCCCGGGACTAGCGCTACAATACAATGAGCAGTTCTTC
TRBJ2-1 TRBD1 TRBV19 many CASRGQGGSPYNEQFF TGTGCCAGTAGGGGACAGGGAGGGTCCCCGTACAATGAGCAGTTCTTC
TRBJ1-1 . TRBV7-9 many CASSFGNTEAFF TGTGCCAGCAGCTTTGGGAACACTGAAGCTTTCTTT
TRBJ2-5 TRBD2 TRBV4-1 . CASSREGRGETQYF TGCGCCAGCAGCCGGGAGGGGAGGGGAGAGACCCAGTACTTC
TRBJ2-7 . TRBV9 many CASSVTYGAYEQYF TGTGCCAGCAGCGTAACGTACGGTGCCTACGAGCAGTACTTC
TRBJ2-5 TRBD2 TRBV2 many CASSEKASGLRGSKETQYF TGTGCCAGCAGTGAAAAGGCTAGCGGGCTGAGAGGTTCCAAAGAGACCCAGTACTTC
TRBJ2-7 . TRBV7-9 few CASSFRGGRESYEQYF TGTGCCAGCAGCTTCAGGGGAGGGCGGGAGTCTTACGAGCAGTACTTC
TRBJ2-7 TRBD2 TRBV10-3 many CAISTSGSLYEQYF TGTGCCATCAGTACTAGCGGGAGTCTCTACGAGCAGTACTTC
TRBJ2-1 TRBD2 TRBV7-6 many CASSARTSGRADEQFF TGTGCCAGCAGCGCGCGAACTAGCGGGAGGGCCGATGAGCAGTTCTTC
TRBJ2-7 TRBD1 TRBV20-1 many CSARDSGTANYEQYF TGCAGTGCTAGAGATTCCGGGACAGCCAACTACGAGCAGTACTTC
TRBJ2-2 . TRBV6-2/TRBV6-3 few CASSYSPTGELFF TGTGCCAGCAGTTACTCTCCGACCGGGGAGCTGTTTTTT
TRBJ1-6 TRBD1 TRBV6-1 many CASNRDRGSPLHF TGTGCCAGCAACCGGGACAGAGGATCACCCCTCCACTTT
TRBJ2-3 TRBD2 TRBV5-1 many CASSRRTSGRTQTDTQYF TGCGCCAGCAGCCGAAGGACTAGCGGGAGAACCCAGACAGATACGCAGTATTTT
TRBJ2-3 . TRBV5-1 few CASRRGSGGTDTQYF TGCGCCAGCAGACGGGGGAGTGGTGGCACAGATACGCAGTATTTT
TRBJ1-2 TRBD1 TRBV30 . CAWPGQLAHGYTF TGTGCCTGGCCGGGACAGCTGGCACATGGCTACACCTTC
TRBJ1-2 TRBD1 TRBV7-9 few CASSPTTGQGYTF TGTGCCAGCAGCCCGACGACAGGGCAAGGCTACACCTTC
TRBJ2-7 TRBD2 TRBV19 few CASSVTSGTAYEQYF TGTGCCAGTAGTGTGACTAGCGGGACCGCCTACGAGCAGTACTTC
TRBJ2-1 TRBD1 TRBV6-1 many CASSEGWDRFSYNEQFF TGTGCCAGCAGTGAAGGATGGGACAGATTCTCCTACAATGAGCAGTTCTTC
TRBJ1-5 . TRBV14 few CASSQWGYNQPQHF TGTGCCAGCAGCCAATGGGGGTACAATCAGCCCCAGCATTTT
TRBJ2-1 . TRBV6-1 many CASSTEGYNEQFF TGTGCCAGCAGTACGGAGGGTTACAATGAGCAGTTCTTC
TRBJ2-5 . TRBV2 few CASRVQGVTQETQYF TGTGCCAGCAGGGTACAGGGAGTCACTCAAGAGACCCAGTACTTC
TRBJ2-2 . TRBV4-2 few CASSQQRESVGELFF TGTGCCAGCAGCCAGCAACGGGAGTCGGTCGGGGAGCTGTTTTTT
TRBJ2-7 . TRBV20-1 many CSARVPPGYEQYF TGCAGTGCTAGAGTTCCCCCGGGGTACGAGCAGTACTTC
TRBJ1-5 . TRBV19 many CASSIRLNQPQHF TGTGCCAGTAGTATAAGACTTAATCAGCCCCAGCATTTT
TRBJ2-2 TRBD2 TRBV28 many CASSFPGLAANTGELFF TGTGCCAGCAGTTTCCCCGGACTAGCGGCGAACACCGGGGAGCTGTTTTTT
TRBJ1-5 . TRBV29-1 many CSVSVELNQPQHF TGCAGCGTTTCTGTGGAGTTAAATCAGCCCCAGCATTTT
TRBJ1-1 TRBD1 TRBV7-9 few CASSYGQGPSEAFF TGTGCCAGCAGCTACGGACAGGGCCCTAGTGAAGCTTTCTTT
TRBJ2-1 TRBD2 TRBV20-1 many CSGTSGYNEQFF TGCAGTGGAACTAGCGGGTACAATGAGCAGTTCTTC